The 22 T cell receptor beta chains below were found in one sample sequenced in a study of T cell responses to AZD1222 COVID-19 vaccine. Libraries were prepared by immunoSEQ multiplex PCR; TCRdb keeps only in-frame clonotypes and omits some of them. The repertoire consists of approximately 180,000 clones, with around nine tenths occurring once and the leading ten covering 2.6%. Sequenced here: peripheral blood, sampled on day 0 of AZD1222 vaccination. The receptors shown here come from an adult in good health.

This clone was observed once. V and J are TRBV15 and TRBJ1-1; D not certain. The CDR3 contains 14 residues. Per germline, CDR1 LNHNV and CDR2 YYDKDF (reference sequence). The germline V and J ends were trimmed by 0 bases and 7 bases, with 12 bases remaining between them. The CDR3 coding sequence is TGTGCCACCAGCAGAGATCGCTTTTTCGGTGAAGCTTTCTTT. Translation gives CATSRDRFFGEAFF.

The rearrangement joins TRBV2 to TRBJ1-5; D may be TRBD1 (5 bases). Trimming removed 5 bases from V and 2 bases from J, with 13 bases in between. Germline CDR1 reads SNHLY; CDR2 reads FYNNEI. The CDR3 has 15 residues. The CDR3 loop is CASSKEGQGNQPQHF. CDR3 coding DNA: TGTGCCAGCAGTAAGGAGGGGCAGGGCAATCAGCCCCAGCATTTT.

J is TRBJ1-6 and V is TRBV5-6; D is possibly TRBD1 (5 bases). Germline V gene data show CDR1 as SGHDT and CDR2 as YYEEEE. The CDR3 consists of 17 residues. V lost 3 bases to trimming and J lost 11 bases, with 24 bases between them. The CDR3 DNA follows: TGTGCCAGCAGCTGGGGCCGGGACTGGGGTCGAAGGACACCCCTCCACTTT. As protein: CASSWGRDWGRRTPLHF.

The chain employs TRBV9 and TRBJ1-4; a possible D gene is TRBD1 (5 bases). The CDR3 extends over 15 amino acids. V was trimmed by 3 bases and J by 4 bases, leaving 13 bases between them. Germline V gives CDR1 SGDLS, CDR2 YYNGEE. The CDR3 protein is CASSGRDGFNEKLFF. The CDR3, as DNA: TGTGCCAGCAGCGGCCGGGACGGATTTAATGAAAAACTGTTTTTT.

The rearrangement joins TRBV9 to TRBJ1-6; 7 bases agree with TRBD1. Looked up from germline, CDR1 is SGDLS and CDR2 is YYNGEE. The V segment lost 4 bases and the J segment 3 bases; nucleotides outside the gene matches: 4. CDR3 length equals 15 residues. CDR3 DNA sequence: TGTGCCAGCAGCCTTGGGACAGTCTATAATTCACCCCTCCACTTT. Protein sequence: CASSLGTVYNSPLHF. The variable domain in full, with the rest retrieved from reference TRBV9 and TRBJ1-6, is DSGVTQTPKHLITATGQRVTLRCSPRSGDLSVYWYQQSLDQGLQFLIQYYNGEERAKGNILERFSAQQFPDLHSELNLSSLELGDSALYFCASSLGTVYNSPLHFGNGTRLTVT.

The chain combines TRBV27 with TRBJ1-1; 9 positions match TRBD1. After removal of 3 bases from V and 4 bases from J, the junction contained 6 bases not matched to a gene. The CDR3 extends over 15 amino acids. Looked up from germline, CDR1 is MNHEY and CDR2 is SMNVEV (reference sequence). CDR3 nucleotides: TGTGCCAGCAGTTTCGCGTTACAGGGGGCCACTGAAGCTTTCTTT. Protein sequence: CASSFALQGATEAFF.

The chain employs TRBV27 and TRBJ2-7; 7 bases are a match to TRBD2. The CDR3 has 14 amino acids. With V trimmed by 4 bases and J by 0 bases, 3 bases remained unmatched. Germline loops: CDR1 MNHEY, CDR2 SMNVEV (reference sequence). In DNA form, the CDR3 reads TGTGCCAGCAGTTGGGGGGGGGTCTCCTACGAGCAGTACTTC. As protein: CASSWGGVSYEQYF.

The chain carries TRBV4-2 and TRBJ2-1, with 7 positions matching TRBD2. This CDR3 is built from 15 residues. Germline CDR1 LGHNA, CDR2 YNFKEQ. V lost 0 bases and J lost 10; bases outside the gene matches: 9. The CDR3 region is CASSQDWGGWTEQFF. In DNA, the CDR3 is TGTGCCAGCAGCCAAGACTGGGGGGGGTGGACAGAGCAGTTCTTC.

The rearrangement uses TRBV4-1 and TRBJ1-1; D may be TRBD1 (6 bases). V was cut by 0 bases and J by 12 bases, with 20 bases left in between. CDR3 length: 15 residues. The germline CDR1 and CDR2 sequences are MGHRA and YSYEKL. Here the CDR3 reads CASSQDSGGPGGTFF. As DNA, the CDR3 is TGCGCCAGCAGCCAAGACTCCGGGGGGCCCGGAGGAACTTTCTTT.

The chain is built from TRBV2 and TRBJ2-3; 9 nucleotides agree with TRBD2. CDR1 and CDR2 from the germline V gene are SNHLY and FYNNEI. After removal of 8 bases from V and 4 bases from J, the junction contained 13 bases not matched to a gene. The CDR3 spans 16 residues. The CDR3 reads CASALGGGRAADTQYF. The CDR3 DNA is TGTGCCAGCGCCCTAGGGGGCGGGAGGGCGGCAGATACGCAGTATTTT.

The chain couples TRBV27 to TRBJ2-3, with 8 bases identical to TRBD2. Germline lookup yields CDR1 MNHEY and CDR2 SMNVEV (reference sequence). The CDR3 is 14 amino acids. V was clipped by 6 bases and J by 1 base; unmatched bases: 3. The CDR3 spells CASRREGGTDTQYF. The CDR3 DNA follows: TGTGCCAGCAGACGGGAGGGGGGCACAGATACGCAGTATTTT.

The chain links TRBV5-4 to TRBJ2-1, with TRBD2 identical over 13 bases. The CDR3 loop spans 16 amino acids. Germline values: CDR1 SGHNT, CDR2 YYREEE (reference sequence). Losses at the gene ends were 0 bases for V and 9 bases for J; bases not matched to a gene: 6. The CDR3 loop is CASSLAGTSGTGEQFF. CDR3 nucleotide sequence: TGTGCCAGCAGCTTGGCCGGGACTAGCGGGACGGGTGAGCAGTTCTTC. The full variable domain, completed using reference TRBV5-4 and TRBJ2-1, is ETGVTQSPTHLIKTRGQQVTLRCSSQSGHNTVSWYQQALGQGPQFIFQYYREEENGRGNFPPRFSGLQFPNYSSELNVNALELDDSALYLCASSLAGTSGTGEQFFGPGTRLTVL.

The V call is TRBV5-6, the J call TRBJ1-5; no reliable D call. Germline V gene sequence: CDR1 SGHDT, CDR2 YYEEEE. The CDR3 length is 15 residues. Trimming cost V 0 bases and J 3 bases, with 10 bases left between them. The CDR3 here is CASSLGGGDNQPQHF. The CDR3 DNA reads as TGTGCCAGCAGCTTGGGCGGCGGCGACAATCAGCCCCAGCATTTT.

A note on this clone: The junction does not match germline at one end; this may be a read error. V gene TRBV6-1 combines with J gene TRBJ1-3; 9 bases align to TRBD1. The CDR3 extends over 17 amino acids. Germline V gene data show CDR1 as MNHNS and CDR2 as SASEGT. The CDR3, as DNA: TGTGCCAGCAGCGAAGCCAGAATCGGGACAGGGAGAAACACCATATATTTT. It specifies CASSEARIGTGRNTIYF.

CDR3 coding DNA: TGTGCCACCAGTGATTTGCCGGGCAGGAGCTCCTACAATGAGCAGTTCTTC. The encoded protein is CATSDLPGRSSYNEQFF. The gene calls are TRBV24-1 and TRBJ2-1; D is ambiguous. Trimming pared 0 bases from V and 0 bases from J, leaving 11 bases between. Germline values: CDR1 KGHDR, CDR2 SFDVKD. This CDR3 spans 17 amino acids.

The chain joins TRBV3-1 (or the pseudogene TRBV3-2) to TRBJ2-5, with D uncertain. Trimming stripped 4 bases from V and 5 bases from J, with 8 bases between. From germline, CDR1 is LGHDT and CDR2 YNNKEL (reference sequence). There are 12 residues in the CDR3. CDR3 in DNA: TGTGCCAGCAGCCCAATAGGGGAGACCCAGTACTTC. Translated: CASSPIGETQYF.

V gene TRBV7-6 combines with J gene TRBJ2-2, with TRBD2 matching over 9 bases. This CDR3 contains 17 residues. Losses at the gene ends were 7 bases for V and 3 bases for J; bases not matched to a gene: 12. Germline-derived CDR1 and CDR2 are SGHVS and FNYEAQ. The CDR3 sequence: CASTRFRRGGDTGELFF. For the CDR3, the DNA is TGTGCCAGCACTCGATTCAGGCGGGGGGGAGACACCGGGGAGCTGTTTTTT.

V gene TRBV19 combines with J gene TRBJ1-5; maybe TRBD1 (5 bases). The CDR3 totals 15 residues. The V gene lost 7 bases and the J gene lost 3 bases, with 16 bases spanning the gap. In germline, CDR1 is LNHDA, CDR2 SQIVND (reference sequence). The CDR3 DNA follows: TGTGCCAGTACCCCGTGGGGCAGTTACAATCAGCCCCAGCATTTT. This sequence encodes CASTPWGSYNQPQHF.

This rearrangement joins TRBV12-3 or TRBV12-4 to TRBJ1-1; 8 nucleotides line up with TRBD1. The CDR3 runs 13 residues. With V trimmed by 6 bases and J by 5 bases, 5 bases remained unmatched. CDR3 nucleotides: TGTGCCAGCAGACGCGGACAGGGAACTGAAGCTTTCTTT. As protein: CASRRGQGTEAFF.

The chain links TRBV2 to TRBJ1-4; 11 nucleotides line up with TRBD1. Germline values: CDR1 SNHLY, CDR2 FYNNEI. The ends lost 8 bases at V and 7 bases at J; junction bases unmatched: 3. The CDR3 is made up of 13 amino acids. The DNA for the CDR3 is TGTGCCAGCCGCGGACAGGGGGCTGAAAAACTGTTTTTT. Protein sequence: CASRGQGAEKLFF.

This chain's CDR3 is CASSWQGGNTGELFF. The CDR3 DNA follows: TGTGCCAGTAGTTGGCAGGGAGGTAACACCGGGGAGCTGTTTTTT. The V gene is TRBV19, the J gene TRBJ2-2; D possibly corresponds to TRBD2 (6 bases). Trimming took 5 bases from V and 2 from J, leaving 12 bases between them. Looked up from germline, CDR1 is LNHDA and CDR2 is SQIVND (reference sequence). The CDR3 runs 15 residues.

This clone was observed a few times. The V call is TRBV6-5, the J call TRBJ1-1; 9 bases are shared with TRBD1. The CDR3 runs to 15 residues. Germline loops: CDR1 MNHEY, CDR2 SVGAGI. V shed 5 bases, J shed 5 bases, and the junction held 9 bases outside the gene matches. The CDR3 spells CASSTRTGEATEAFF. The CDR3 DNA follows: TGTGCCAGCAGTACAAGGACAGGGGAGGCAACTGAAGCTTTCTTT.